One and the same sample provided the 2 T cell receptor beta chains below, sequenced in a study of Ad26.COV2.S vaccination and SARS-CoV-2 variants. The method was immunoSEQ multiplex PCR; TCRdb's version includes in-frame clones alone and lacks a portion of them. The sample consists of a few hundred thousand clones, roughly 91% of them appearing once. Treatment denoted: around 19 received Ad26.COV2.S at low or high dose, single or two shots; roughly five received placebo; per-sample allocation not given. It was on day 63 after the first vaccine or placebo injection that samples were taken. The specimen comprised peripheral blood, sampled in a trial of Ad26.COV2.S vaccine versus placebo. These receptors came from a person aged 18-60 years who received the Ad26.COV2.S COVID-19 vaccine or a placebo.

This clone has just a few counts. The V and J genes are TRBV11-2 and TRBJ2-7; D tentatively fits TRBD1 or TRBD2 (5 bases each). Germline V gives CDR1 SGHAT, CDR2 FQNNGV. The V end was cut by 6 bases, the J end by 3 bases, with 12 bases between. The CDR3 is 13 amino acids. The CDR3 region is CASRPKGSYEQYF. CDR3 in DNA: TGTGCCAGCAGACCTAAGGGGAGCTACGAGCAGTACTTC.

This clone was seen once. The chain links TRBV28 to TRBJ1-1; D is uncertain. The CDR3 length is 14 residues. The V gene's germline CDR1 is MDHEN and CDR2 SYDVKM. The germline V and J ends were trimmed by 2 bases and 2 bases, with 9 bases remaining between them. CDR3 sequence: CASSLTSANTEAFF. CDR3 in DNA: TGTGCCAGCAGTTTAACCTCAGCTAACACTGAAGCTTTCTTT. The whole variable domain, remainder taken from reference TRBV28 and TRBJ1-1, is DVKVTQSSRYLVKRTGEKVFLECVQDMDHENMFWYRQDPGLGLRLIYFSYDVKMKEKGDIPEGYSVSREKKERFSLILESASTNQTSMYLCASSLTSANTEAFFGQGTRLTVV.